This T cell receptor (beta chain) was sequenced during a study of early T cells in non-severe SARS-CoV-2 infection. The overall study: Sequencing of unsorted whole blood was done on bulk RNA, leaving chains unpaired.

The CDR3 consists of 15 residues. Germline V gives CDR1 KGHSH, CDR2 LQKENI. After removal of 2 bases from V and 4 bases from J, the junction contained 6 bases not matched to a gene. With respect to this clonotype: Its specificity is not known.

Individual cDNA molecules received unique molecular identifiers during library preparation. Via MiXCR, TCRdb re-called the 5' RACE reads, giving one row per CDR3 protein. This table holds about 110,000 distinct CDR3 sequences, 12% found once. Whole-study findings and limits: VDJdb-based matching was biased toward anti-spike CD8 responses and missed private and CD4 specificities.

Sequencing used whole blood. The chain has TRBV18 and TRBJ1-1, with 8 bases that match TRBD1. The sequence derives from an adult who was a healthcare worker with PCR-confirmed SARS-CoV-2 infection or an uninfected control (not recorded which). In DNA, the CDR3 is TGTGCCAGCTCACCAGGGGCAGGGGGCAGCACTGAAGCTTTCTTT. It translates to CASSPGAGGSTEAFF.